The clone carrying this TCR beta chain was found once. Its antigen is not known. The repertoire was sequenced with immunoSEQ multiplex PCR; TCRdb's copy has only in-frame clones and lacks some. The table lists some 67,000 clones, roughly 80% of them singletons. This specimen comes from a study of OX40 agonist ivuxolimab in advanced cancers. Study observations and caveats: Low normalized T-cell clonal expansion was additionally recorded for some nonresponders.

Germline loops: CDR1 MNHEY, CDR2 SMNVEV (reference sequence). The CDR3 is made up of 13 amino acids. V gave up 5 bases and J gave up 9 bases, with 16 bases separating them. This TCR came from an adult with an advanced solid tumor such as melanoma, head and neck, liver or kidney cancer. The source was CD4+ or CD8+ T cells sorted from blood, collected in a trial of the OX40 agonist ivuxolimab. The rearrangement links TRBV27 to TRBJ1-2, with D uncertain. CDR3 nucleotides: TGTGCCAGCAGTCCCCGGGAGGAGGGAAGCTACACCTTC. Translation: CASSPREEGSYTF.